This TCR beta chain appears in the sequencing data of a study of blood T cell repertoires in COVID-19 (dated by TCRdb to between 2020 and 2021). For the wider study: Samples covering the acute and convalescent phases of COVID-19 were provided by collaborators in the United States, Italy and Spain. The prospective study material was composed of cDNA or gDNA derived from T cells, B-cell-depleted T cells, or PBMCs. The dataset comprised deeply sampled blood TCRbeta repertoires from subjects exposed to, actively infected with, or recovered from COVID-19. The repertoires were released in a freely available public database meant as a resource for research on the immune response to SARS-CoV-2. The samples were drawn from two sources: the first 160 participants of the ongoing ImmuneRACE study, and 1,000 to 1,500 subjects contributed by 6 global collaborators. Nearly every sample came with metadata listing a de-identified subject ID, COVID-19 status, age in years and sex. Where HLA class I and class II types were available, the types were taken from metadata supplied by the sample provider, not from assay-based typing.

The CDR3 starts with the cysteine, ends with the phenylalanine, and has 15 residues. The read is trimmed to its CDR3 DNA, 45 bases read in frame from base 1. The germline V gene (reference sequence) specifies SGHNT as CDR1 and YYREEE as CDR2. V gives up 4 bases and J gives up 1 base, and the segment between their germline ends measures 15 bases. The immunoSEQ Assay, a bias-controlled multiplex PCR, was used to amplify TCRbeta CDR3 regions from genomic DNA. The source study handled its data this way. Nucleated cell counts per sample were estimated from amplification of reference gene primers within the assay. To quantify the absolute abundance of each unique TCRbeta CDR3 rearrangement, sequence reads were collapsed and filtered. Productive Simpson clonality was computed per sample as the square root of Simpson's diversity index over productive rearrangements. TCRdb retrieved this table from immuneACCESS and kept in-frame rearrangements only. Not all clones are present; in checked studies, unresolved V genes account for under half, and no reason is known for the remainder. The V and J calls and clone size come from that table; D and trimming were worked out from the DNA. Here the sample has 380,000 or so clones; more than 80% occur a single time. The top ten constitute 1% to 1.5% of the sample.

Regarding this clone: Its specific antigen is unknown. No base-level quality is on record; no much larger clone is a single base apart.

The collaborating institutions used their own protocols to collect whole blood in K2EDTA tubes. For TCRbeta analysis, collaborators shipped samples in one of three forms: frozen whole blood, isolated PBMCs, or DNA extracted from either of those sample types. Summary of the overall study and its limitations: Clinical and demographic metadata were provided uncurated, with the amount varying by source and participant.

The chain is encoded by TRBV5-4 joined to TRBJ2-7; a confident D gene designation cannot be given. Sequencing was carried out using peripheral blood. The TCR originated in a man aged 35 to 55 with acute or convalescent COVID-19. The CDR3 loop reads CASSQTPIRSYEQYF. The nucleotide sequence is TGTGCCAGCAGCCAAACTCCTATCCGGTCCTACGAGCAGTACTTC.